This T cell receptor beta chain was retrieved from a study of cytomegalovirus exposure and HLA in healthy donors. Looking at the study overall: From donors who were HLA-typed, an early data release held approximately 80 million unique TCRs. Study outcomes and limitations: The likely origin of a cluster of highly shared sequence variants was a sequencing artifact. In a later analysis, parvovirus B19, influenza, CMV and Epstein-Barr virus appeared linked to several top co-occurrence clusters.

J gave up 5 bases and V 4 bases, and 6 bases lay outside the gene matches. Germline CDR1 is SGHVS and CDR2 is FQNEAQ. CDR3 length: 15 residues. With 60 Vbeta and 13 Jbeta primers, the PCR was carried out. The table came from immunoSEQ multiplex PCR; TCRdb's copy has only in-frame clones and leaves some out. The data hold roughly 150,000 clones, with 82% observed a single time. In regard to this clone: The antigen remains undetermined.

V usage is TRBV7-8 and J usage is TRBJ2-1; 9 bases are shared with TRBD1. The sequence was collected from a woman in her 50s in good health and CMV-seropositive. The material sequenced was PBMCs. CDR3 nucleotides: TGTGCCAGCAGCTCTACGGGACAGGGAGACAATGAGCAGTTCTTC. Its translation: CASSSTGQGDNEQFF.